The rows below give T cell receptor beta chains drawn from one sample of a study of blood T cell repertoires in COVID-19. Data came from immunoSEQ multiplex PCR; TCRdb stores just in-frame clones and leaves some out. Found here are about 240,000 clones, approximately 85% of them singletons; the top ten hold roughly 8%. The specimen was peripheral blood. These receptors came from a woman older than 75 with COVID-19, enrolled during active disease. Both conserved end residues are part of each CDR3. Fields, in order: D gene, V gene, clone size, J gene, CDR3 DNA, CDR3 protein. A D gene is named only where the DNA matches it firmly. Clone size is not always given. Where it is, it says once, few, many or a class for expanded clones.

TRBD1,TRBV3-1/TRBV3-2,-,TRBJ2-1,TGTGCCAGCAGCCAAGCCAGGGGGCTGGGAAATGAGCAGTTCTTC,CASSQARGLGNEQFF
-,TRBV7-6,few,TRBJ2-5,TGTGCCAGCAGCACAGGGGTCGGGGGTCAAGAGACCCAGTACTTC,CASSTGVGGQETQYF
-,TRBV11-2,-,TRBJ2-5,TGTGCCAGCAGCCGTCGGGAGCGGCGGGATGAGACCCAGTACTTC,CASSRRERRDETQYF
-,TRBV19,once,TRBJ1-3,TGTGCCAGTACGAGGGCCCATAGCCCGGGAAACACCATATATTTT,CASTRAHSPGNTIYF
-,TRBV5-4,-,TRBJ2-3,TGTGCCAGCAGCTTGGGCGGGACTCACGGGGATACGCAGTATTTT,CASSLGGTHGDTQYF
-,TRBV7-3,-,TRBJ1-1,TGTGCCAGCAGCTTAAGCCGAGGACTGGACACTGAAGCTTTCTTT,CASSLSRGLDTEAFF
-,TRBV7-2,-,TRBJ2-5,TGTGCCAGCAGTTCGTACCAAGAGACCCAGTACTTC,CASSSYQETQYF
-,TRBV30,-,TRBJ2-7,TGTGCCTGGAGCCTAGGCTACGAGCAGTACTTC,CAWSLGYEQYF
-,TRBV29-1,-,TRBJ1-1,TGCAGCGTGGGGCGGGGTAGGGACGCTTTCTTT,CSVGRGRDAFF
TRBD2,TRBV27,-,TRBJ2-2,TGTGCCAGCAGTTCAGAAACGCGGGGGGGAAGGACCGGGGAGCTGTTTTTT,CASSSETRGGRTGELFF